This T cell receptor (beta chain) was sequenced for a study of response to subunit inactivated influenza vaccine. Findings and caveats of the study: The authors suggested that few new T cells are recruited per seasonal influenza vaccination.

After removal of 0 bases from V and 4 bases from J, the junction contained 7 bases not matched to a gene. In germline, CDR1 is DFQATT, CDR2 SNEGSKA (reference sequence). The CDR3 spans 15 residues. TCRdb re-called the RT-PCR reads through MiXCR, storing one row per CDR3 protein. The sample has around 710,000 distinct CDR3 sequences, approximately 15% seen once. This clonotype was seen at least ten times. Its target is unknown. The chain carries TRBV20-1 and TRBJ2-7; TRBD2 matches at 9 bases. The TCR was taken from a man aged 50 to 59 who received an inactivated influenza vaccine. The starting material was PBMCs from blood, obtained 14 to 15 days before vaccination. CDR3 in amino acids: CSARDLSGSEYEQYF. The CDR3 nucleotides are TGCAGTGCTAGAGACCTTAGCGGGAGCGAGTACGAGCAGTACTTC.